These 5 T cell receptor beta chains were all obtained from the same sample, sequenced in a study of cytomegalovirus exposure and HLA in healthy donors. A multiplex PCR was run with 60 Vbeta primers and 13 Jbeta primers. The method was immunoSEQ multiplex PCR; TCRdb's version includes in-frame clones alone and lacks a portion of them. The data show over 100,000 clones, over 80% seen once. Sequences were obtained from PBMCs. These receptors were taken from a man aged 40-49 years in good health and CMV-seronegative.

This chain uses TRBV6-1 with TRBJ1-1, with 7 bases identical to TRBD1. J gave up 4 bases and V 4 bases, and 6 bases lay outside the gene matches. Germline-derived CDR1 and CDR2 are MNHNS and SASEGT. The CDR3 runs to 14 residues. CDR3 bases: TGTGCCAGCAGTGGCTACAGGGGCGGCACTGAAGCTTTCTTT. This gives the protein CASSGYRGGTEAFF.

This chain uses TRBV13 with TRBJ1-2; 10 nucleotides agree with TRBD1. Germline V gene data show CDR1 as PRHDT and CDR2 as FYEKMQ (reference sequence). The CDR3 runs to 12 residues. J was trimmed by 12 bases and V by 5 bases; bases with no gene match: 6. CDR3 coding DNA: TGTGCCAGCAGCCCCTGGGACAGGGGAGACACCTTC. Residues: CASSPWDRGDTF.

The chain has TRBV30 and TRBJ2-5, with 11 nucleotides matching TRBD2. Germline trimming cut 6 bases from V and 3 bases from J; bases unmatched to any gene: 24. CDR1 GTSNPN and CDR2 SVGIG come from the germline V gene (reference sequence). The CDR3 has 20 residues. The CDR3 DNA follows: TGTGCCTGCATAACTCCACCACGCCGCTTACTAGCGGGGGCGAAAGAGACCCAGTACTTC. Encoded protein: CACITPPRRLLAGAKETQYF.

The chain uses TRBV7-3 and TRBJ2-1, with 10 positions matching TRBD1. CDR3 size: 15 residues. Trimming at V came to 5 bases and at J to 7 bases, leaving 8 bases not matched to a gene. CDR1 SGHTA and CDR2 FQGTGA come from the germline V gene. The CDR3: CASSPRDRGKNEQFF. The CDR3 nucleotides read TGTGCCAGCAGCCCCCGGGACAGGGGCAAGAATGAGCAGTTCTTC.

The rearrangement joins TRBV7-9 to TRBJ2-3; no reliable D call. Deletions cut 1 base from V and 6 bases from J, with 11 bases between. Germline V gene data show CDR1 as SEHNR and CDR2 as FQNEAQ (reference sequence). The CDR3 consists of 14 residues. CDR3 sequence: CASSLGRLLDTQYF. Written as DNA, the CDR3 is TGTGCCAGCAGCTTAGGCAGGCTCTTGGATACGCAGTATTTT.